The 27 T cell receptor beta chains given below trace back to one sample, sequenced in a study of blood T cells in healthy people across ages. The second PCR ran roughly 6 to 11 cycles with a sample-barcoded 5' primer and J-beta primers. TCRdb reprocessed the 5' RACE reads via MiXCR and lists one record per CDR3 protein. This sample carries roughly 1.6 million distinct CDR3 sequences, around 36% of them seen once, and the ten largest clones take 10% to 12%. The source material was blood. The receptors originated from a woman younger than 45 in good health.

The V call is TRBV2, the J call TRBJ2-1, with 10 bases aligning to TRBD1. The trim removed 8 bases at V and 12 bases at J, leaving 7 bases unmatched. This CDR3 has 12 residues. Germline V gene sequence: CDR1 SNHLY, CDR2 FYNNEI. CDR3 in amino acids: CASRLRDRGQFF. The CDR3 region has the DNA TGTGCCAGCCGGTTACGGGACAGGGGGCAGTTCTTC.

A remark on this clonotype: This may arise from a read error, as a much more abundant clone is one base away. This chain links TRBV5-1 with TRBJ1-5, with D perhaps matching TRBD1 (5 bases). This CDR3 has 15 amino acids. V lost 0 bases and J 5 bases, leaving 12 bases between the germline ends. CDR1 and CDR2 (germline): SGHRS, YFSETQ. In DNA, the CDR3 is TGCGCCAGCAGCTTGGAGGGGCGAGGGGATCAGCCCCAGCATTTT. Translation: CASSLEGRGDQPQHF.

The CDR3 region is CSARGDQTYEQYF. The CDR3 coding sequence is TGCAGTGCTAGAGGGGACCAAACCTACGAGCAGTACTTC. The gene calls are TRBV20-1 and TRBJ2-7, with D perhaps given as TRBD1 or TRBD2 (5 bases each). The CDR3 is 13 residues long. Germline assignment: CDR1 DFQATT and CDR2 SNEGSKA (reference sequence). The V gene lost 1 base and the J gene lost 2 bases, with 9 bases spanning the gap.

This chain links TRBV29-1 with TRBJ1-1, with D perhaps matching TRBD1 (5 bases). The CDR3 totals 12 residues. Germline V lookup: CDR1 SQVTM, CDR2 ANQGSEA. V lost 6 bases and J lost 6, with 14 bases in between. The CDR3 here is CSVQGNSPEAFF. CDR3 DNA: TGCAGCGTCCAGGGAAATTCGCCTGAAGCTTTCTTT.

This clonotype occurred a few times. The chain links TRBV27 to TRBJ2-3; 9 bases are shared with TRBD2. In germline, CDR1 is MNHEY, CDR2 SMNVEV (reference sequence). CDR3 length equals 16 residues. Germline trimming cut 3 bases from V and 4 bases from J; bases unmatched to any gene: 8. The CDR3 DNA is TGTGCCAGCAGTTTTGGACCCTTAGCGGGAGCAGATACGCAGTATTTT. Its protein product is CASSFGPLAGADTQYF.

V gene TRBV6-1 combines with J gene TRBJ1-2; 8 bases line up with TRBD1. Looked up from germline, CDR1 is MNHNS and CDR2 is SASEGT. J gave up 2 bases and V 10 bases, and 6 bases lay outside the gene matches. The CDR3 spans 13 residues. For the CDR3, the DNA is TGTGCCACGGACAGGGCTTGGAACTATGGCTACACCTTC. Encoded protein: CATDRAWNYGYTF.

This clonotype was seen more than once but under ten times. This CDR3 is CASTSMDRGNSPLHF. CDR3 bases: TGTGCCAGCACCTCCATGGACAGGGGCAATTCACCCCTCCACTTT. The chain links TRBV6-6 to TRBJ1-6; 9 bases align to TRBD1. Germline CDR1 MNHNY, CDR2 SVGAGI (reference sequence). This CDR3 is 15 amino acids long. V lost 7 bases to trimming and J lost 7 bases; unmatched junction nucleotides: 8.

The rearrangement joins TRBV30 to TRBJ2-5; 11 bases are a match to TRBD2. Trimming cost V 5 bases and J 10 bases; bases outside gene matches: 12. The CDR3 covers 14 residues. The germline gives CDR1 GTSNPN, CDR2 SVGIG (reference sequence). The CDR3 DNA reads TGTGCCTGGGGTCCTAGCGGGGGGCGGATTGGCCAGTACTTC. Encoded protein: CAWGPSGGRIGQYF.

Regarding this clonotype: The junction departs from the called germline gene at one end, perhaps through a read error. The chain combines TRBV5-1 with TRBJ2-3; 10 nucleotides align to TRBD2. This CDR3 is built from 17 residues. Germline V CDR1 and CDR2: SGHRS, YFSETQ. The CDR3: CASSLLSSGGQTDAQYF. CDR3 nucleotide sequence: TGCGCCAGCAGCTTGTTATCTAGCGGGGGACAGACAGATGCGCAGTATTTT.

This clonotype came up many times. This chain uses TRBV4-1 with TRBJ2-7; D remains unclear. The CDR3 spans 13 residues. The ends were cut back, 1 base at V and 6 bases at J, with 10 bases in the middle. The germline CDR1 and CDR2 sequences are MGHRA and YSYEKL. Here the CDR3 reads CASSQGSWGEQYF. For the CDR3, the DNA is TGCGCCAGCAGCCAAGGATCCTGGGGCGAGCAGTACTTC.

This clonotype has more than one count but fewer than ten. This chain links TRBV28 with TRBJ1-2; D possibly corresponds to TRBD1 (6 bases). V lost 3 bases and J lost 8, with 10 bases in between. CDR1 and CDR2 (germline): MDHEN, SYDVKM. The CDR3 totals 12 residues. The CDR3 coding sequence is TGTGCCAGCAGTTTTCGGGGGCGAGGCTACACCTTC. It codes for CASSFRGRGYTF.

The sample holds a few counts of this clonotype. V gene TRBV27 combines with J gene TRBJ2-3, with 7 bases fitting TRBD1. The trim removed 10 bases at V and 2 bases at J, leaving 9 bases unmatched. The CDR3 is made up of 14 amino acids. Germline values: CDR1 MNHEY, CDR2 SMNVEV (reference sequence). For the CDR3, the DNA is TGTGCCACTGCCCCGGACAGGCCCACAGATACGCAGTATTTT. Its protein is CATAPDRPTDTQYF.

This clonotype was observed a few times. The CDR3 here is CASSTLGGSNQPQHF. In DNA form, the CDR3 reads TGTGCCAGCAGCACATTGGGGGGTAGCAATCAGCCCCAGCATTTT. V and J are TRBV28 and TRBJ1-5; D is perhaps TRBD1 (5 bases). The CDR3 is 15 amino acids. Germline V gene data show CDR1 as MDHEN and CDR2 as SYDVKM. V lost 6 bases and J 0 bases, leaving 12 bases between the germline ends.

This clonotype has a count of ten or more. The chain has TRBV6-6 and TRBJ1-2; D remains ambiguous. V dropped 6 bases and J dropped 0 bases, with 5 bases sitting between them. Germline V lookup: CDR1 MNHNY, CDR2 SVGAGI (reference sequence). The CDR3 totals 12 residues. CDR3 loop: CASSFPNYGYTF. CDR3 nucleotide sequence: TGTGCCAGCAGCTTTCCTAACTATGGCTACACCTTC.

The gene calls are TRBV2 and TRBJ2-7, with a possible D match to TRBD1 (8 bases). CDR3 length: 14 residues. Trimming removed 2 bases from V and 12 bases from J, with 20 bases in between. The V gene's germline CDR1 is SNHLY and CDR2 FYNNEI. CDR3 residues: CASSETGGAPRLYF. In DNA form, the CDR3 reads TGTGCCAGCAGTGAAACAGGGGGGGCACCTCGGCTGTACTTC.

This clonotype occurred many times. The genes are TRBV28 and TRBJ2-7; D is perhaps TRBD1 or TRBD2 (5 bases each). The CDR3 runs to 11 residues. V shed 7 bases and J shed 3 bases, with 7 bases lying between them. CDR1 and CDR2 from the germline V gene are MDHEN and SYDVKM. CDR3 residues: CASKRGYEQYF. Written as DNA, the CDR3 is TGTGCCAGCAAGAGGGGCTACGAGCAGTACTTC.

This clonotype was counted a few times. V and J are TRBV11-1 and TRBJ1-2; D is undetermined. CDR1 is SGHAT, CDR2 FQDESV, per germline (reference sequence). V was clipped by 6 bases and J by 3 bases, with 8 bases between them. The CDR3 is 12 amino acids. The CDR3 protein is CASRGRDYGYTF. The DNA of the CDR3 is TGTGCCAGCAGGGGAAGGGACTATGGCTACACCTTC.

Worth noting for this clonotype: A much more abundant neighbour one base away suggests this may be a read error. This chain uses TRBV7-2 with TRBJ2-5; D not resolved. CDR1 is SGHTA and CDR2 is FQGNSA in the germline V gene. The CDR3 spans 15 residues. The CDR3 DNA reads as TGTGCCAGCGGCTTAGTAGGTGACAACCAAGAGACCCAGTACTTC. The encoded protein is CASGLVGDNQETQYF.

This clonotype was detected a few times. Compared with germline, one end of the junction differs, possibly owing to a read error. The chain uses TRBV6-4 and TRBJ2-3, with D hard to call. Germline values: CDR1 MRHNA, CDR2 SNTAGT. There are 15 residues in the CDR3. The CDR3 DNA sequence: TGTGCCAGTAGTGACTCAAACGGGTTCGCAGATACGCAGTATTTT. This sequence encodes CASSDSNGFADTQYF.

CDR3 protein: CASGTGYKGYTF. The CDR3 region has the DNA TGTGCCAGCGGGACAGGGTATAAGGGCTACACCTTC. The chain is built from TRBV27 and TRBJ1-2; 9 bases are a match to TRBD1. CDR3 length equals 12 residues. V dropped 8 bases and J dropped 8; count of bases not matched to a gene: 6. CDR1 is MNHEY, CDR2 SMNVEV, per germline (reference sequence).

The chain carries TRBV6-1 and TRBJ1-6; unclear D gene. The CDR3 length is 15 residues. The V and J ends lost 7 bases and 0 bases respectively, with 10 bases between them. CDR1 is MNHNS, CDR2 SASEGT, per germline. The CDR3 protein is CASTRLSSYNSPLHF. The CDR3 DNA sequence: TGTGCCAGCACTAGACTGAGCTCCTATAATTCACCCCTCCACTTT.

This clonotype was seen a few times. The chain carries TRBV20-1 and TRBJ2-7; a possible D gene is TRBD2 (6 bases). The length of the CDR3 is 16 residues. CDR1 is DFQATT and CDR2 is SNEGSKA in the germline V gene (reference sequence). Between the trimmed V and J ends, which lost 6 bases and 2 bases, there was a span of 23 bases. The CDR3 protein is CSAVPWALADTYEQYF. CDR3 nucleotides: TGCAGTGCCGTACCTTGGGCGTTAGCGGATACCTACGAGCAGTACTTC.

This clonotype was counted only a few times. The J gene is TRBJ2-5, the V gene TRBV20-1; 7 bases line up with TRBD1. V lost 3 bases to trimming and J lost 5 bases; unmatched junction nucleotides: 15. This CDR3 spans 16 amino acids. Germline V gene data show CDR1 as DFQATT and CDR2 as SNEGSKA (reference sequence). CDR3 in amino acids: CSARGVKGAGAETQYF. The CDR3 DNA reads as TGCAGTGCTAGGGGAGTTAAGGGGGCTGGGGCCGAGACCCAGTACTTC.

This clonotype was seen only a few times. The J gene is TRBJ2-1, the V gene TRBV20-1; D not certain. This CDR3 is built from 11 residues. Germline CDR1 and CDR2: DFQATT and SNEGSKA (reference sequence). V gave up 1 base and J gave up 7 bases, with 5 bases separating them. The CDR3: CSARVANEQFF. The CDR3 DNA reads as TGCAGTGCTAGAGTGGCGAATGAGCAGTTCTTC.

The chain has TRBV7-9 and TRBJ1-1, with D uncertain. The CDR3 is 17 amino acids. With 3 bases removed from V and 1 base from J, the gap between germline ends came to 18 bases. Per the germline V gene, CDR1 is SEHNR and CDR2 is FQNEAQ (reference sequence). This CDR3 is CASSFIPFGRTNTEAFF. The DNA for the CDR3 is TGTGCCAGCAGCTTTATCCCCTTTGGACGGACGAACACTGAAGCTTTCTTT.

The gene calls are TRBV3-1 and TRBJ2-7; D perhaps matches TRBD2 (6 bases). V was cut by 4 bases and J by 2 bases, with 21 bases left in between. The CDR3 length is 17 residues. Per the germline V gene, CDR1 is LGHDT and CDR2 is YNNKEL (reference sequence). CDR3 residues: CASSPHNWDSNPYEQYF. The CDR3 coding sequence is TGTGCCAGCAGCCCACATAACTGGGACTCCAACCCCTACGAGCAGTACTTC.

As regards this clonotype: Given a much more abundant clone one base away, this may be a read error. The chain links TRBV20-1 to TRBJ2-1, with 10 bases identical to TRBD2. After removal of 5 bases from V and 6 bases from J, the junction contained 1 base not matched to a gene. CDR1 is DFQATT, CDR2 SNEGSKA, per germline (reference sequence). The CDR3 is 12 residues long. The CDR3 region is CSAQREGNEQFF. CDR3 nucleotide sequence: TGCAGTGCTCAGCGGGAGGGCAATGAGCAGTTCTTC.